This T cell receptor beta chain was profiled in a study of cytomegalovirus exposure and HLA in healthy donors. Concerning this clone: Its antigen is unknown.

Primers for the PCR totalled 60 Vbeta and 13 Jbeta. Assay: immunoSEQ multiplex PCR; the TCRdb copy retains only in-frame clones and omits some. The data contain tens of thousands of clones, more than 65% of them seen just once; the ten biggest clones take up approximately 3%. CDR1 SGHTA and CDR2 FQGTGA come from the germline V gene. The CDR3 spans 13 residues. The study, taken as a whole, reports: Cytomegalovirus status, reportedly, was diagnosed with high specificity and sensitivity by the classifier. A prior analysis recorded that most TCR beta V segments were productive about 87% or about 30% of the time. Researchers left out some V segments, among them TRBV6-2 and TRBV6-3, as indistinguishable. Most of the CMV-associated TCR beta chains (in a later analysis) appeared to be HLA-restricted.

The sequence derives from a man under 40 in good health and CMV-seronegative. J is TRBJ2-5 and V is TRBV7-3, with TRBD1 identical over 7 bases. The DNA end favors TRBJ2-7, so the J call may be wrong. Sequenced material: PBMCs. CDR3 DNA: TGTGCCAGCAGCCCCCGACAGGGAGCCGAGCAGTACTTC. The encoded protein is CASSPRQGAEQYF.